The clone carrying this T cell receptor beta chain was observed a handful of times. Its antigen is as yet unknown. This specimen belongs to a study of T cells in localized non-small cell lung cancer. This CDR3 is built from 12 residues. V lost 5 bases, J lost 11 bases, and 7 bases stayed unmatched. The germline gives CDR1 MNHGY, CDR2 SAAAGT. Points from the study as a whole: Multi-region tumor sequencing was not done, so intratumor heterogeneity could not be excluded. Clonality peaked in uninvolved adjacent lung rather than tumor. A raised T cell density in blood coincided with lengthier overall survival. Adjacent lung had a median around 60 of the 100 largest tumor clones.

Libraries were prepared by immunoSEQ multiplex PCR; TCRdb keeps only in-frame clonotypes and omits some of them. The table shows roughly 4,200 clones, with roughly 37% occurring only once. Specimen: lung tumor tissue, collected before any cancer treatment. The genes are TRBV6-8 and TRBJ1-1; 8 positions agree with TRBD1. The clonotype comes from a woman aged 40 to 75 with stage I lung adenocarcinoma. CDR3 residues: CASSLQGARAFF. CDR3 nucleotide sequence: TGTGCCAGCAGTCTCCAGGGGGCGCGGGCTTTCTTT.